The clone carrying this T cell receptor beta chain occurred once. What it binds is unknown. The data were obtained in a study of lymphopenia after photon versus proton radiotherapy. This table comes from immunoSEQ multiplex PCR, and its TCRdb copy is limited to in-frame clones, with some not included. The sample yields 53,000 or so clones, more than 70% seen once. Study observations and caveats: Under photons, naive T cells and diversity fell while effector/memory populations rose.

Germline CDR1 reads KGHSH; CDR2 reads LQKENI. V was trimmed by 0 bases and J by 0 bases, leaving 9 bases between them. This CDR3 spans 15 amino acids. The receptor was derived from a man in his fifties or sixties with gastric cancer. The chain couples TRBV18 to TRBJ2-7; D is tentatively TRBD1 or TRBD2 (5 bases each). Source: peripheral blood, taken from a patient treated with photon-based radiotherapy. The CDR3 region is CASSPPRGSSYEQYF. CDR3 in DNA: TGTGCCAGCTCACCACCGAGGGGAAGCTCCTACGAGCAGTACTTC.